The 19 T cell receptor beta chains below come from one sample, sequenced in a study of long-term antiretroviral therapy in people with HIV. immunoSEQ v3.0 was run at survey level. Only in-frame clones appear in the TCRdb table, and some are missing; sequencing was by immunoSEQ multiplex PCR. This table holds 28,000 or so clones, approximately 85% found once. Specimen: unsorted PBMCs, collected 0.8 years before starting antiretroviral therapy. The source is a man aged 18 to 30 with HIV.

The rearrangement joins TRBV19 to TRBJ2-5; 9 bases agree with TRBD2. With 3 bases clipped from V and 3 bases from J, the junction kept 5 bases outside the gene matches. The CDR3 extends over 15 amino acids. Per germline, CDR1 LNHDA and CDR2 SQIVND (reference sequence). The CDR3 nucleotides read TGTGCCAGTAGTATTTATGCTAGCGGGGAAGAGACCCAGTACTTC. Translated: CASSIYASGEETQYF.

The chain links TRBV5-1 to TRBJ2-1, with 11 bases fitting TRBD2. J lost 1 base, V lost 4 bases, and 4 bases had no gene match. Germline-derived CDR1 and CDR2 are SGHRS and YFSETQ. CDR3 length equals 16 residues. CDR3: CASSVTSGSSYNEQFF. The CDR3 nucleotides read TGCGCCAGCAGCGTTACTAGCGGGAGTTCCTACAATGAGCAGTTCTTC.

The V gene is TRBV27, the J gene TRBJ1-5; D remains unclear. From germline, CDR1 is MNHEY and CDR2 SMNVEV (reference sequence). The CDR3 has 12 amino acids. Trimming left V 5 bases short and J 1 base short, with 3 bases between. In nucleotides, the CDR3 is TGTGCCAGCAGTGACAGCAATCAGCCCCAGCATTTT. Translation: CASSDSNQPQHF.

This sequence joins TRBV15 and TRBJ1-1; D call uncertain. The CDR3 sequence is 14 residues long. Trimming shortened V by 5 bases and J by 3 bases, and 13 bases separated the two germline ends. Germline CDR1 and CDR2: LNHNV and YYDKDF (reference sequence). The CDR3 loop is CATSVDHEDTEAFF. In DNA form, the CDR3 reads TGTGCCACCAGCGTAGATCACGAGGACACTGAAGCTTTCTTT. Full variable domain (missing parts from reference TRBV15 and TRBJ1-1): DAMVIQNPRYQVTQFGKPVTLSCSQTLNHNVMYWYQQKSSQAPKLLFHYYDKDFNNEADTPDNFQSRRPNTSFCFLDIRSPGLGDTAMYLCATSVDHEDTEAFFGQGTRLTVV.

The CDR3 protein is CSVILAGAYSYEQYF. The CDR3 nucleotides are TGCAGCGTGATACTAGCGGGGGCCTACTCCTACGAGCAGTACTTC. The chain joins TRBV29-1 to TRBJ2-7; 11 bases agree with TRBD2. V gave up 6 bases and J gave up 0 bases; unmatched junction bases: 7. From germline, CDR1 is SQVTM and CDR2 ANQGSEA. The CDR3 consists of 15 residues.

The chain has TRBV6-5 and TRBJ2-1, with D uncertain. The CDR3 consists of 13 residues. The ends were cut back, 2 bases at V and 6 bases at J, with 8 bases in the middle. Per the germline V gene, CDR1 is MNHEY and CDR2 is SVGAGI. The CDR3 is CASSYRPGNEQFF. CDR3 nucleotides: TGTGCCAGCAGTTACAGACCCGGCAATGAGCAGTTCTTC.

The chain uses TRBV7-2 and TRBJ1-1; D not resolved. The V end lost 2 bases, the J end lost 4 bases, and 14 bases lay between the germline ends. The CDR3 is 15 residues long. Per germline, CDR1 SGHTA and CDR2 FQGNSA. CDR3 in amino acids: CASSLLGQGSTEAFF. In nucleotides, the CDR3 is TGTGCCAGCAGCTTATTAGGGCAAGGGAGCACTGAAGCTTTCTTT.

The CDR3 DNA follows: TGTGCCAGCAGCTCCCGTATTTCCGCCGGGGAGCTGTTTTTT. Protein: CASSSRISAGELFF. This chain links TRBV28 with TRBJ2-2; no clear D gene. The germline V gene has CDR1 MDHEN and CDR2 SYDVKM. With 6 bases removed from V and 6 bases from J, the gap between germline ends came to 14 bases. The CDR3 loop spans 14 amino acids.

The V call is TRBV2, the J call TRBJ2-5, with 9 bases fitting TRBD2. CDR3 length: 17 residues. V shed 2 bases, J shed 1 base, and the junction held 8 bases outside the gene matches. The germline gives CDR1 SNHLY, CDR2 FYNNEI. The CDR3 nucleotides are TGTGCCAGCAGTGAAATGGCGGGGGGGCAAGGCCAAGAGACCCAGTACTTC. Its protein product is CASSEMAGGQGQETQYF.

The V call is TRBV5-1, the J call TRBJ2-2; D is unclear. This CDR3 spans 15 amino acids. CDR1 SGHRS and CDR2 YFSETQ come from the germline V gene. V lost 1 base and J 4 bases, leaving 11 bases between the germline ends. In DNA, the CDR3 is TGCGCCAGCAGCTTGTCGGAACCACCCACCGGGGAGCTGTTTTTT. This codes for CASSLSEPPTGELFF. The whole variable domain, remainder taken from reference TRBV5-1 and TRBJ2-2, is KAGVTQTPRYLIKTRGQQVTLSCSPISGHRSVSWYQQTPGQGLQFLFEYFSETQRNKGNFPGRFSGRQFSNSRSEMNVSTLELGDSALYLCASSLSEPPTGELFFGEGSRLTVL.

Note on this clone: The junction departs from germline at one end; a sequencing error may be responsible. The chain links TRBV2 to TRBJ2-1, with D possibly matching TRBD1 (6 bases). The CDR3 consists of 15 residues. CDR1 and CDR2 (germline): SNHLY, FYNNEI. CDR3: CAGRWDTIALSEQFF. CDR3 nucleotide sequence: TGTGCCGGCAGGTGGGACACCATAGCTCTCAGTGAGCAGTTCTTC.

This chain uses TRBV5-5 with TRBJ1-1; D not resolved. Trimming took off 2 bases at V and 2 bases at J, with 10 bases between the two ends. This CDR3 contains 14 residues. The germline V gene encodes CDR1 SGHKS and CDR2 YYEKEE (reference sequence). The CDR3 loop reads CASSFLVGNTEAFF. As DNA, the CDR3 is TGTGCCAGCAGCTTCCTAGTCGGCAACACTGAAGCTTTCTTT.

The chain has TRBV29-1 and TRBJ1-4, with D unresolved. Between the trimmed V and J ends, which lost 2 bases and 11 bases, there was a span of 9 bases. Germline CDR1 and CDR2: SQVTM and ANQGSEA. This CDR3 is 11 amino acids long. CDR3 in DNA: TGCAGCGTTGAATACGCTGGGAAACTGTTTTTT. Amino acid sequence: CSVEYAGKLFF. The full variable domain, rest sourced from reference TRBV29-1 and TRBJ1-4, is SAVISQKPSRDICQRGTSLTIQCQVDSQVTMMFWYRQQPGQSLTLIATANQGSEATYESGFVIDKFPISRPNLTFSTLTVSNMSPEDSSIYLCSVEYAGKLFFGSGTQLSVL.

This clone was recorded only once. V is TRBV5-5 and J is TRBJ2-4; D remains ambiguous. The CDR3 has 14 residues. The germline V gene encodes CDR1 SGHKS and CDR2 YYEKEE (reference sequence). V shed 10 bases and J shed 8 bases, with 22 bases lying between them. The CDR3 nucleotides are TGTGCCGGACCCGGGCCAGAGTACAAGGACATTCAGTACTTC. Translating it yields CAGPGPEYKDIQYF.

The genes are TRBV4-1 and TRBJ1-2, with 9 positions matching TRBD1. J was trimmed by 4 bases and V by 3 bases; bases with no gene match: 9. Germline CDR1 and CDR2: MGHRA and YSYEKL. This CDR3 spans 16 amino acids. The CDR3 region is CASSHITGGRGYGYTF. The CDR3, as DNA: TGCGCCAGCAGCCACATCACAGGGGGCCGAGGCTATGGCTACACCTTC.

The chain links TRBV4-1 to TRBJ2-1, with TRBD2 identical over 7 bases. Germline CDR1 reads MGHRA; CDR2 reads YSYEKL. The CDR3 runs to 15 residues. The V segment lost 3 bases and the J segment 6 bases; nucleotides outside the gene matches: 8. This CDR3 reads CASSHRDYGANEQFF. DNA of the CDR3: TGCGCCAGCAGCCACCGGGACTACGGGGCCAATGAGCAGTTCTTC.

The chain has TRBV5-1 and TRBJ2-5, with 10 bases fitting TRBD1. CDR1 is SGHRS, CDR2 YFSETQ, per germline. The J segment lost 3 bases and the V segment lost 4 bases, leaving 6 bases of the junction unmatched. CDR3 size: 15 residues. DNA for the CDR3: TGCGCCAGCAGCACCCGGGACAGGGGTGAAGAGACCCAGTACTTC. Translated: CASSTRDRGEETQYF.

The chain has TRBV5-4 and TRBJ1-2; D is perhaps TRBD1 (5 bases). The ends were cut back, 3 bases at V and 5 bases at J, with 14 bases in the middle. The germline V gene has CDR1 SGHNT and CDR2 YYREEE (reference sequence). CDR3 length equals 14 residues. CDR3 DNA: TGTGCCAGCAGCTCGGGACCTCATAGTTATGGCTACACCTTC. Protein product: CASSSGPHSYGYTF.

The rearrangement links TRBV18 to TRBJ1-3; D may be TRBD1 (6 bases). The V and J ends lost 2 bases and 0 bases respectively, with 14 bases between them. The CDR3 has 17 amino acids. CDR1 is KGHSH and CDR2 is LQKENI in the germline V gene. In DNA form, the CDR3 reads TGTGCCAGCTCACCATCGGCAGGGGCCCACTCTGGAAACACCATATATTTT. This sequence encodes CASSPSAGAHSGNTIYF.